The 10 T cell receptor beta chains reported below all come from one sample, sequenced in a study of regulatory T cells in long-lasting Graves disease. Combining iRepertoire HTBI primers with Arm-PCR of CDR3 regions, the authors built TCR beta libraries. TCRdb re-called the multiplex PCR reads with MiXCR, one entry per CDR3 protein. The sample has about 310,000 distinct CDR3 sequences, over 15% seen once; the top ten hold 38%. Regarding time point: newly diagnosed GD, antithyroid drugs for less than 3 months. There was RNA extracted from PBMCs, and the TCR library was made from it. The sample in question was peripheral blood mononuclear cells (PBMCs), obtained at new diagnosis, from a patient treated with antithyroid drugs. The source of these receptors is a female donor with Graves disease.

This clonotype was counted ten times or more. J is TRBJ2-3 and V is TRBV27, with a weak D call TRBD2 (7 bases). Germline CDR1 MNHEY, CDR2 SMNVEV (reference sequence). The V end lost 1 base, the J end lost 2 bases, and 19 bases lay between the germline ends. The CDR3 totals 18 residues. CDR3 DNA: TGTGCCAGCAGTTTATTCCCTCCCAGCGGGACACCCACAGATACGCAGTATTTT. It encodes CASSLFPPSGTPTDTQYF.

This clonotype showed up many times. This chain links TRBV19 with TRBJ2-5, with a weak D call TRBD1 (5 bases). The germline gives CDR1 LNHDA, CDR2 SQIVND (reference sequence). This CDR3 is 12 amino acids long. Trimming left V 8 bases short and J 5 bases short, with 12 bases between. CDR3 residues: CASSTKGETQYF. The CDR3, as DNA: TGTGCCAGTTCAACTAAGGGGGAGACCCAGTACTTC.

This clonotype was seen many times. V gene TRBV5-4 combines with J gene TRBJ2-5; 10 nucleotides agree with TRBD2. V shed 3 bases and J 3 bases; nucleotides not matched to a gene: 14. The length of the CDR3 is 18 residues. Per germline, CDR1 SGHNT and CDR2 YYREEE (reference sequence). CDR3 residues: CASSSSGTSESSEETQYF. The CDR3 coding sequence is TGTGCCAGCAGCTCATCCGGGACTAGCGAGTCGTCCGAAGAGACCCAGTACTTC.

This clonotype was detected ten times or more. The V call is TRBV11-3, the J call TRBJ2-3; 9 bases line up with TRBD2. V was pared by 5 bases and J by 0 bases, with 12 bases of the junction left unmatched. CDR3 size: 18 residues. Looked up from germline, CDR1 is SGHNT and CDR2 is YENEEA. CDR3 DNA: TGTGCCAGCAGCCTCTGGCTTCCAACTAGCGGGAGCACAGATACGCAGTATTTT. It specifies CASSLWLPTSGSTDTQYF.

This clonotype was observed a handful of times. The V gene is TRBV20-1, the J gene TRBJ1-5; 8 bases fit TRBD1. The length of the CDR3 is 15 residues. Per the germline V gene, CDR1 is DFQATT and CDR2 is SNEGSKA (reference sequence). J gave up 5 bases and V 0 bases, and 6 bases lay outside the gene matches. CDR3 sequence: CSARDLSTGDQPQHF. CDR3 nucleotide sequence: TGCAGTGCTAGAGATCTGTCGACAGGGGATCAGCCCCAGCATTTT.

This clonotype was counted many times. The chain uses TRBV11-3 and TRBJ2-7, with D tentatively TRBD2 (6 bases). The CDR3 is made up of 15 amino acids. Germline V lookup: CDR1 SGHNT, CDR2 YENEEA. Trimming cost V 4 bases and J 2 bases, with 15 bases left between them. This CDR3 reads CASSSDLAQTYEQYF. The CDR3, as DNA: TGTGCCAGCAGCTCAGATCTAGCGCAGACCTACGAGCAGTACTTC.

At least ten counts were recorded for this clonotype. The rearrangement joins TRBV6-1 to TRBJ1-4, with a possible D match to TRBD1 (5 bases). V dropped 11 bases and J dropped 7 bases, with 14 bases sitting between them. The CDR3 loop spans 12 amino acids. CDR1 is MNHNS, CDR2 SASEGT, per germline. The CDR3 DNA sequence: TGTGCCTGGGGGACGAAAGGTGAAAAACTGTTTTTT. Its translation is CAWGTKGEKLFF.

At least ten counts were recorded for this clonotype. V is TRBV12-3 or TRBV12-4 and J is TRBJ2-6; tentative D call: TRBD1 (7 bases). This CDR3 has 12 amino acids. Trimming removed 8 bases at V and 11 bases at J, with 13 bases between. CDR3 sequence: CASEARGDVLTF. The DNA for the CDR3 is TGTGCCAGCGAGGCCAGGGGGGACGTCCTGACTTTC.

The sample holds many counts of this clonotype. The chain joins TRBV7-9 to TRBJ2-7; D is unclear. The CDR3 has 11 residues. CDR1 SEHNR and CDR2 FQNEAQ come from the germline V gene (reference sequence). V shed 2 bases and J shed 6 bases, with 5 bases lying between them. The CDR3, as DNA: TGTGCCAGCAGCTTAAGTTTCGAGCAGTACTTC. Translating gives CASSLSFEQYF.

This clonotype was recorded at least ten times. J is TRBJ2-7 and V is TRBV28, with 9 bases matching TRBD1. The V segment lost 6 bases and the J segment 3 bases; nucleotides outside the gene matches: 6. The CDR3 is 14 amino acids. Germline V gene lookup returns CDR1 MDHEN and CDR2 SYDVKM. In DNA, the CDR3 is TGTGCCAGCAGATACCGGACAGGGGTCTACGAGCAGTACTTC. Its protein is CASRYRTGVYEQYF.